This T cell receptor (beta chain) comes out of a study of response to subunit inactivated influenza vaccine. Broader study findings: The authors suggested that every seasonal influenza vaccination recruits few new T cells.

This clonotype has a handful of counts. The target antigen is unknown. The germline gives CDR1 MGHRA, CDR2 YSYEKL. Trimming stripped 1 base from V and 7 bases from J, with 14 bases between. This CDR3 is built from 16 residues. TCRdb re-analysed the RT-PCR reads in MiXCR, keeping a single row per CDR3 protein. The sample lists 450,000 to 600,000 distinct CDR3 sequences, 16% occurring once. This sequence originates from a man between 50 and 75 years old who received an inactivated influenza vaccine. This chain connects TRBV4-1 to TRBJ1-6; possibly TRBD1 for D (5 bases). This specimen consisted of CD4+ T cells sorted from PBMCs, obtained 23 months after vaccination. DNA of the CDR3: TGCGCCAGCAGCCAAGTGTCTTTTTGGGGGAATTCACCCCTCCACTTT. It translates to CASSQVSFWGNSPLHF.